This T cell receptor (beta chain) was recovered during a study of spatial heterogeneity in lung cancer. General study results and limits: In tumors, expanded intratumoral alpha and beta TCR counts tracked mutation counts.

Time point: sample taken at primary tumor resection. TCRdb reanalysed the 5' RACE reads using MiXCR and keeps one entry per CDR3 protein. The data contain approximately 6,200 distinct CDR3 sequences, 15% to 20% of them seen just once; the ten biggest clones take up 13% to 15%. This CDR3 is built from 12 residues. V gave up 7 bases and J gave up 1 base, with 8 bases separating them. Per the germline V gene, CDR1 is SNHLY and CDR2 is FYNNEI. Many counts were recorded for this clonotype. Its specificity is not known. The conserved phenylalanine or tryptophan normally closing the CDR3 is absent here, so this likely arose from a read error.

This sequence joins TRBV2 and TRBJ2-7; D is undetermined. The source is a male donor with early-stage non-small cell lung cancer. Here the sequenced sample was lung tumor tissue, taken at surgery. The CDR3 loop reads CASNGKSYEQYL. CDR3 DNA sequence: TGTGCCAGCAATGGGAAATCCTACGAGCAGTACTTA.